The clone carrying this T cell receptor beta chain was observed once. No antigen is known for it. CD45RO-negative, CCR7-positively selected cells formed the naive CD8 fraction, excluding terminally differentiated effector memory CD45RA+ cells. Data came from immunoSEQ multiplex PCR; TCRdb stores just in-frame clones and leaves some out. This repertoire shows roughly 2,000,000 clones, around 96% found once; its top ten account for 1% to 1.5%. This sample is drawn from a study of shared clonotypes between healthy human individuals. Study background: Sampling drew on donors who were a couple of women and a few men aged 18 to 49.

The study's findings and limits: It was only blood that was sampled, and tissue repertoires likely differ. Across subsets, estimated richness was generally greater for naive than for memory populations.

Trimming shortened V by 5 bases and J by 14 bases, and 14 bases separated the two germline ends. Germline CDR1 reads SGHKS; CDR2 reads YYEKEE (reference sequence). The CDR3 runs 12 residues. The TCR originated in a man between 18 and 29 years old in good health. The chain links TRBV5-5 to TRBJ1-6, with D tentatively TRBD1 (6 bases). Sequencing was performed on naive CD8+ T cells sorted from blood. Here the CDR3 DNA reads TGTGCCAGCAGTTTACAGGGTTGGGCCCTCCACTTT. Its translation: CASSLQGWALHF. Looking up the rest from reference TRBV5-5 and TRBJ1-6 gives the full variable domain: DAGVTQSPTHLIKTRGQQVTLRCSPISGHKSVSWYQQVLGQGPQFIFQYYEKEERGRGNFPDRFSARQFPNYSSELNVNALLLGDSALYLCASSLQGWALHFGNGTRLTVT.